This T cell receptor (beta chain) was recorded in a study of blood T cell repertoires in COVID-19. Study-wide background: The United States, Italy and Spain were the sources of the acute and convalescent COVID-19 samples.

In the authors' workflow: From reference gene primer amplification, estimates of nucleated cell counts were derived. Method: immunoSEQ multiplex PCR; TCRdb's copy keeps in-frame clones and lacks some. V and J calls and clone size are those listed in that table; D and trimming were worked out from the DNA. The table lists about 190,000 clones, 70% to 90% of them singletons. Germline CDR1 and CDR2: SGHVS and FNYEAQ. This CDR3 has 13 amino acids. Trimming removed 3 bases at V and 11 bases at J, with 16 bases between. Sequencing used peripheral blood. The chain joins TRBV7-6 to TRBJ2-5; D is possibly TRBD1 (6 bases). The source of this sequence is a man between 60 and 70 years old with active or convalescent COVID-19. CDR3 region: CASSFLTQGRQYF. CDR3 DNA sequence: TGTGCCAGCAGCTTCTTAACACAGGGTCGACAGTACTTC.